This entry is about one TCR beta chain. What it binds is not known. This sample was included in a study of T-cell memory formation after mild COVID-19. TCRdb analysed the 5' RACE reads with MiXCR anew, one entry per CDR3 protein. The repertoire includes 150,000 to 200,000 distinct CDR3 sequences, approximately 17% of them detected once, and approximately 4% sits in the top ten. The CDR3 is made up of 14 amino acids. Per germline, CDR1 KGHDR and CDR2 SFDVKD. The V end lost 8 bases, the J end lost 9 bases, and 19 bases lay between the germline ends. Study results and caveats: Contracting clones localized mainly to CM and EM when CD4+ and mainly to EMRA when CD8+.

The rearrangement links TRBV24-1 to TRBJ2-1; D possibly matches TRBD1 or TRBD2 (5 bases each). The sequence came from a man aged 18 to 35 who had mild COVID-19 (a few samples of this study predate the infection). Cell type and time point are not known. The sequenced sample consisted of PBMCs or a T cell subset sorted from them (not recorded which). The CDR3 DNA is TGTGCCACCAACCGGGAATGGGGCTCCTTTGAGCAGTTCTTC. It translates to CATNREWGSFEQFF.